This TCR beta chain emerged from a study of PD-1 blockade in classical Hodgkin lymphoma. Study in general: The study gave patients nivolumab 3 mg/kg intravenously every 2 weeks.

This clone was seen more than once but under ten times. Its target is not known. Time point indicated: cycle 4 day 1 (C4D1), after less than 7 weeks of nivolumab. Every single patient, without exception, relapsed after autologous stem cell transplantation, and brentuximab vedotin exposure varied. Deletions cut 8 bases from V and 4 bases from J, with 20 bases between. Germline lookup yields CDR1 LGHNT and CDR2 FRNRAP. CDR3 size: 15 residues. Profiling relied on immunoSEQ multiplex PCR, and the TCRdb table lists in-frame clones only, not all of them. The sample consists of roughly 41,000 clones, 69% of them appearing once. Whole-study results and caveats: It was reported that newly diagnosed patients had less baseline TCR diversity than healthy donors. A significant rise in TCR diversity by C4D1 was seen for CD4+ but not CD8+ cells.

This chain joins TRBV12-5 and TRBJ1-1; possibly TRBD1 for D (5 bases). The input for sequencing was peripheral blood mononuclear cells (PBMCs), taken before the fourth cycle of nivolumab. The receptor was derived from a human donor with classical Hodgkin lymphoma. CDR3 nucleotide sequence: TGTGCTAGTCAACCGCCATTGTGGGGCGGCACTGAAGCTTTCTTT. Protein product: CASQPPLWGGTEAFF.